This T cell receptor (beta chain) was profiled in a study of identical twins. TCRdb reanalysed the 5' RACE reads using MiXCR and keeps one entry per CDR3 protein. The data contain a few hundred thousand distinct CDR3 sequences, roughly a tenth of them singletons. This clonotype was observed at least ten times. Per germline, CDR1 SGHRS and CDR2 YFSETQ. V shed 0 bases and J shed 4 bases, with 16 bases lying between them. The CDR3 has 16 residues. Sequences were obtained from memory T cells sorted from blood. The chain joins TRBV5-1 to TRBJ1-1, with D possibly matching TRBD1 (6 bases). This clonotype was obtained from a man aged 50 or older in good health. The CDR3 nucleotides are TGCGCCAGCAGCTTGGAATGGGGGGCGCGGGGCACTGAAGCTTTCTTT. Translated, it gives CASSLEWGARGTEAFF.